The next 29 T cell receptor beta chains were all read from a single sample in a study of T cells after yellow fever vaccination. From the 5' RACE reads, TCRdb called clonotypes with MiXCR, one entry per CDR3 protein. The repertoire holds roughly 340,000 distinct CDR3 sequences, with roughly 4.3% as singletons. The sample consisted of PBMCs, taken 5 days after the yellow fever booster vaccination. The receptors stem from a young man who received the YFV17D yellow fever vaccine.

The chain uses TRBV6-6 and TRBJ2-5, with D possibly TRBD1 on 5 matching bases. This CDR3 is 14 amino acids long. CDR1 is MNHNY, CDR2 SVGAGI, per germline (reference sequence). With 7 bases removed from V and 4 bases from J, the gap between germline ends came to 16 bases. CDR3 sequence: CASNPTVYTETQYF. The CDR3, as DNA: TGTGCCAGCAACCCGACAGTGTATACAGAGACCCAGTACTTC.

At least ten counts were recorded for this clonotype. The genes are TRBV7-3 and TRBJ2-2; TRBD2 matches at 8 bases. This CDR3 has 17 residues. The germline V gene encodes CDR1 SGHTA and CDR2 FQGTGA. The junction had 12 bases not matched to a gene; V was cut back by 5 bases and J by 4 bases. The CDR3 DNA reads TGTGCCAGCAGCCCCCCGGGCACTAGCGGAGCCACCGGGGAGCTGTTTTTT. Translation gives CASSPPGTSGATGELFF.

This chain uses TRBV11-3 with TRBJ1-1; D gene uncertain. V was shortened by 4 bases and J by 0 bases, with 9 bases between the two germline ends. Germline V gene sequence: CDR1 SGHNT, CDR2 YENEEA. CDR3 length: 14 residues. Here the CDR3 DNA reads TGTGCCAGCAGCTCCCGGTGTCTGAACACTGAAGCTTTCTTT. It codes for CASSSRCLNTEAFF.

The table lists this clonotype with many counts. The CDR3 bases are TGCAGTGCAGTCGGACACTACGAGCAGTACTTC. Amino acids: CSAVGHYEQYF. The chain employs TRBV20-1 and TRBJ2-7; weak D call: TRBD1 (5 bases). V lost 6 bases and J lost 3, with 9 bases in between. Germline values: CDR1 DFQATT, CDR2 SNEGSKA (reference sequence). This CDR3 comprises 11 residues.

Ten or more counts support this clonotype. The chain has TRBV30 and TRBJ2-7; D not certain. V lost 1 base and J 4 bases, leaving 5 bases between the germline ends. The V gene's germline CDR1 is GTSNPN and CDR2 SVGIG (reference sequence). The CDR3 consists of 11 residues. The CDR3 bases are TGTGCCTGGAGTGAAGGGTACGAGCAGTACTTC. This gives the protein CAWSEGYEQYF.

The chain recombines TRBV29-1 with TRBJ2-1; D might be TRBD1 (6 bases). The germline V gene encodes CDR1 SQVTM and CDR2 ANQGSEA. This CDR3 region has 15 residues. The CDR3, as DNA: TGCAGTGCCCCGAGGGGGTCGAGCTCCTACAATGAGCAGTTCTTC. It codes for CSAPRGSSSYNEQFF.

This clonotype was detected only a few times. This chain uses TRBV7-2 with TRBJ1-5, with TRBD1 matching 8 bases. V trimming: 4 bases; J trimming: 15 bases; junction bases outside the gene matches: 14. The germline CDR1 and CDR2 sequences are SGHTA and FQGNSA. This CDR3 is 14 amino acids long. CDR3 DNA: TGTGCCAGCAGCTCTGACGGGACAGGCCTCCAAGGGCATTTT. Residues: CASSSDGTGLQGHF.

The genes are TRBV12-3 or TRBV12-4 and TRBJ1-2, with D possibly matching TRBD1 (6 bases). This CDR3 has 14 amino acids. Trimming cost V 0 bases and J 7 bases, with 12 bases left between them. CDR3 nucleotides: TGTGCCAGCAGTTTAGCGGGGGAAGGGGGTGGCTACACCTTC. Amino acid sequence: CASSLAGEGGGYTF.

There are a few counts of this clonotype. The chain employs TRBV7-3 and TRBJ1-1; D is perhaps TRBD1 (5 bases). Germline V gene sequence: CDR1 SGHTA, CDR2 FQGTGA. This CDR3 spans 14 amino acids. Deletions cut 3 bases from V and 5 bases from J, with 13 bases between. The CDR3 DNA is TGTGCCAGCAGCTTCGGGGGGATGGAGACTGAAGCTTTCTTT. Its translation is CASSFGGMETEAFF.

There are a few counts of this clonotype. The genes are TRBV7-9 and TRBJ1-1, with a possible D match to TRBD1 (6 bases). The germline CDR1 and CDR2 sequences are SEHNR and FQNEAQ (reference sequence). This CDR3 is built from 14 residues. V lost 3 bases, J lost 3 bases, and 11 bases lay in between. The CDR3 is CASSFYTGHTEAFF. CDR3 sequence (DNA): TGTGCCAGCAGCTTTTATACAGGGCACACTGAAGCTTTCTTT. Based on the CDR3 plus reference TRBV7-9 and TRBJ1-1, the full variable domain is DTGVSQNPRHKITKRGQNVTFRCDPISEHNRLYWYRQTLGQGPEFLTYFQNEAQLEKSRLLSDRFSAERPKGSFSTLEIQRTEQGDSAMYLCASSFYTGHTEAFFGQGTRLTVV.

The rearrangement uses TRBV27 and TRBJ2-4, with no clear D. Per the germline V gene, CDR1 is MNHEY and CDR2 is SMNVEV (reference sequence). Trimming removed 4 bases at V and 1 base at J, with 11 bases between. This CDR3 region has 15 residues. The DNA for the CDR3 is TGTGCCAGCAGTTCGCTAGGTCCGGCCAAAAACATTCAGTACTTC. Residues: CASSSLGPAKNIQYF.

This clonotype was seen more than once but under ten times. This rearrangement joins TRBV5-1 to TRBJ1-1; 9 bases are a match to TRBD1. Trimming took 4 bases from V and 0 from J; bases not matched to a gene: 13. CDR3 size: 18 residues. The germline gives CDR1 SGHRS, CDR2 YFSETQ. DNA of the CDR3: TGCGCCAGCAGCCGGGACAGGGAGGCAGTAAGAATGAACACTGAAGCTTTCTTT. Its protein product is CASSRDREAVRMNTEAFF.

This clonotype showed up just a few times. The rearrangement links TRBV6-5 to TRBJ2-7; D unresolved. V shed 0 bases and J shed 1 base, with 10 bases lying between them. The CDR3 runs 15 residues. Germline-derived CDR1 and CDR2 are MNHEY and SVGAGI. For the CDR3, the DNA is TGTGCCAGCAGTTACTCGACCCACAGTTCCTACGAGCAGTACTTC. Its translation is CASSYSTHSSYEQYF.

This clonotype was seen more than once but under ten times. The J gene is TRBJ2-7, the V gene TRBV6-5; D possibly uses TRBD1 or TRBD2 (6 bases each). V was trimmed by 2 bases and J by 6 bases, leaving 11 bases between them. The germline CDR1 and CDR2 sequences are MNHEY and SVGAGI. The CDR3 spans 13 residues. The CDR3 loop reads CASSYAGTSEQYF. The CDR3 region has the DNA TGTGCCAGCAGTTACGCGGGGACATCCGAGCAGTACTTC.

J is TRBJ2-3 and V is TRBV5-6; D tentatively reads TRBD1 or TRBD2 (5 bases each). The CDR3 sequence is 16 residues long. The V end lost 4 bases, the J end lost 2 bases, and 17 bases lay between the germline ends. Germline V gene lookup returns CDR1 SGHDT and CDR2 YYEEEE. Here the CDR3 DNA reads TGTGCCAGCAGCCTGAGGTCCGGGACGATCACAGATACGCAGTATTTT. Its translation: CASSLRSGTITDTQYF.

This chain connects TRBV7-9 to TRBJ2-1; D may be TRBD1 (5 bases). The CDR3 runs to 12 residues. V shed 5 bases and J shed 5 bases, with 7 bases lying between them. Germline V lookup: CDR1 SEHNR, CDR2 FQNEAQ (reference sequence). The CDR3 sequence is CASSDSHNEQFF. CDR3 in DNA: TGTGCCAGCAGCGACAGTCACAATGAGCAGTTCTTC.

The chain links TRBV29-1 to TRBJ2-2; D may match TRBD1 or TRBD2 (6 bases each). Looked up from germline, CDR1 is SQVTM and CDR2 is ANQGSEA. The CDR3 consists of 13 residues. V was trimmed by 6 bases and J by 6 bases, leaving 14 bases between them. The CDR3 DNA sequence: TGCAGCGTGACCTCAAGGGGGGCCGGGGAGCTGTTTTTT. Encoded protein: CSVTSRGAGELFF.

There are many counts of this clonotype. The V and J genes are TRBV5-1 and TRBJ2-7; 9 nucleotides align to TRBD2. The CDR3 loop spans 15 amino acids. The ends lost 6 bases at V and 2 bases at J; junction bases unmatched: 9. Germline-derived CDR1 and CDR2 are SGHRS and YFSETQ. CDR3 sequence: CASKNSGGLPYEQYF. The DNA for the CDR3 is TGCGCCAGCAAAAATAGCGGGGGCCTGCCCTACGAGCAGTACTTC.

This clonotype came up many times. The rearrangement links TRBV2 to TRBJ2-1; no clear D gene. Trimming took 4 bases from V and 8 from J, leaving 12 bases between them. Germline assignment: CDR1 SNHLY and CDR2 FYNNEI. The CDR3 is 13 residues long. CDR3 sequence (DNA): TGTGCCAGCAGTGTCCTAAAAGTGTATGAGCAGTTCTTC. Translated, it gives CASSVLKVYEQFF.

This clonotype was recorded a few times. The J gene is TRBJ2-3, the V gene TRBV30, with D perhaps assigned TRBD1 or TRBD2 (6 bases each). The CDR3 has 12 residues. Trimming left V 8 bases short and J 0 bases short, with 9 bases between. CDR1 is GTSNPN and CDR2 is SVGIG in the germline V gene (reference sequence). The CDR3, as DNA: TGTGCCGAGGGGGGTAGCACAGATACGCAGTATTTT. Translating it yields CAEGGSTDTQYF.

The chain is built from TRBV7-8 and TRBJ2-5; a weak D match, TRBD2 (6 bases). The germline V gene encodes CDR1 SGHVS and CDR2 FQNEAQ. Trimming cost V 4 bases and J 1 base, with 13 bases left between them. The CDR3 covers 15 residues. Written as DNA, the CDR3 is TGTGCCAGCAGCTACCGACGGGACTTCCAAGAGACCCAGTACTTC. This sequence encodes CASSYRRDFQETQYF. The whole variable domain, filled in from reference TRBV7-8 and TRBJ2-5, reads GAGVSQSPRYKVAKRGQDVALRCDPISGHVSLFWYQQALGQGPEFLTYFQNEAQLDKSGLPSDRFFAERPEGSVSTLKIQRTQQEDSAVYLCASSYRRDFQETQYFGPGTRLLVL.

This clonotype showed up just a few times. The rearrangement links TRBV29-1 to TRBJ1-1; D gene ambiguous. This CDR3 comprises 11 residues. CDR1 SQVTM and CDR2 ANQGSEA come from the germline V gene. The V end was cut by 3 bases, the J end by 7 bases, with 9 bases between. The CDR3 here is CSVDAGNEAFF. DNA of the CDR3: TGCAGCGTTGACGCGGGAAATGAAGCTTTCTTT. The full variable domain, completed using reference TRBV29-1 and TRBJ1-1, is SAVISQKPSRDICQRGTSLTIQCQVDSQVTMMFWYRQQPGQSLTLIATANQGSEATYESGFVIDKFPISRPNLTFSTLTVSNMSPEDSSIYLCSVDAGNEAFFGQGTRLTVV.

This clonotype has ten or more counts. The chain has TRBV5-6 and TRBJ2-7, with TRBD1 matching 11 bases. The V gene end was trimmed by 4 bases and the J gene end by 4 bases; junction bases not matched to a gene: 4. The germline V gene has CDR1 SGHDT and CDR2 YYEEEE. The CDR3 length is 14 residues. The CDR3 DNA reads as TGTGCCAGCAGCAAGGACAGGGGGCTGTACGAGCAGTACGTC. It encodes CASSKDRGLYEQYV.

This clonotype appeared many times. The chain employs TRBV20-1 and TRBJ2-3; D uncertain. Germline V gene data show CDR1 as DFQATT and CDR2 as SNEGSKA (reference sequence). This CDR3 comprises 11 residues. Trimming shortened V by 3 bases and J by 5 bases, and 6 bases separated the two germline ends. The CDR3 sequence is CSARGIDTQYF. The CDR3 nucleotides read TGCAGTGCTAGGGGAATAGATACGCAGTATTTT.

In this sample, this clonotype turned up many times. This chain joins TRBV18 and TRBJ1-1, with TRBD1 identical over 8 bases. Germline V gene sequence: CDR1 KGHSH, CDR2 LQKENI. The CDR3 runs 16 residues. Germline trimming cut 3 bases from V and 1 base from J; bases unmatched to any gene: 7. CDR3: CASSPKWTGKNTEAFF. The CDR3 DNA sequence: TGTGCCAGCTCACCCAAATGGACAGGGAAGAACACTGAAGCTTTCTTT.

This clonotype came up a few times. J is TRBJ2-3 and V is TRBV6-2 or TRBV6-3, with 12 bases fitting TRBD1. V lost 7 bases, J lost 5 bases, and 13 bases stayed unmatched. This CDR3 has 17 amino acids. CDR1 and CDR2 (germline): MNHEY, SVGEGT. The CDR3 coding sequence is TGTGCCAGCACCAAAGGAGGGACAGGGGGCGAGAAAGATACGCAGTATTTT. This sequence encodes CASTKGGTGGEKDTQYF.

This clonotype was seen a handful of times. The J gene is TRBJ1-2, the V gene TRBV9, with D uncertain. This CDR3 has 12 residues. Germline V gene lookup returns CDR1 SGDLS and CDR2 YYNGEE. The V and J ends lost 0 bases and 4 bases respectively, with 4 bases between them. The CDR3 here is CASSVGSYGYTF. The CDR3 coding sequence is TGTGCCAGCAGCGTAGGCAGCTATGGCTACACCTTC.

As DNA, the CDR3 is TGTGCCAGCAGCCAAGCCATTCAGGACGGCCCCACAGATACGCAGTATTTT. Protein sequence: CASSQAIQDGPTDTQYF. The V and J genes are TRBV3-1 and TRBJ2-3; no reliable D call. The germline gives CDR1 LGHDT, CDR2 YNNKEL (reference sequence). V was pared by 1 base and J by 2 bases, with 16 bases between. This CDR3 comprises 17 residues.

This clonotype was counted ten times or more. V usage is TRBV12-3 or TRBV12-4 and J usage is TRBJ2-1; possible D gene TRBD2, 7 bases. This CDR3 spans 16 amino acids. Trimming took off 5 bases at V and 6 bases at J, with 20 bases between the two ends. The CDR3 bases are TGTGCCAGCAGTGTTTGGAGGCGGGGGCACCCCAATGAGCAGTTCTTC. Residues: CASSVWRRGHPNEQFF.